This T cell receptor (beta chain) stems from a study of blood T cell repertoires in COVID-19. Study-level background: PBMCs, B-cell-depleted T cells, or T cells were the source of the cDNA or gDNA that made up the material.

The repertoire was sequenced with immunoSEQ multiplex PCR; TCRdb's copy has only in-frame clones and lacks some. This table has about 80,000 clones, 70% to 90% appearing once. Seattle-derived patients entered the study during active infection and were followed longitudinally. This CDR3 is 17 amino acids long. From germline, CDR1 is SGDLS and CDR2 YYNGEE. Losses at the gene ends were 4 bases for V and 3 bases for J; bases not matched to a gene: 9. Sequences were obtained from peripheral blood. The chain uses TRBV9 and TRBJ2-6; TRBD1 aligns across 8 bases. The receptor was isolated from a man aged 50 or older with COVID-19, enrolled during active disease. The CDR3 nucleotides read TGTGCCAGCAGCCTACGGACAGGGAGAGATGGGGCCAACGTCCTGACTTTC. Its translation is CASSLRTGRDGANVLTF.